The clone carrying this TCR beta chain was counted a few times. What it recognizes is unknown. This sample is drawn from a study of identical twins. Germline CDR1 is MNHEY and CDR2 is SVGAGI. V dropped 2 bases and J dropped 0 bases, with 11 bases sitting between them. The CDR3 covers 15 residues. General observations from the study: Low generation probability was overrepresented in out-of-frame alpha sequences shared by twins. Researchers reported weaker excess twin sharing in beta out-of-frame sequences.

Each cDNA held unique molecular identifiers, and template switching gave it a universal primer site. TCRdb reprocessed the 5' RACE reads with MiXCR, giving one entry per CDR3 protein. The data contain approximately 260,000 distinct CDR3 sequences, around 8% of them singletons. The data were also submitted as part of a second study, on yellow fever vaccine responses in identical twins.

Sequenced: CD8+ T cells sorted from blood. This chain uses TRBV6-5 with TRBJ2-7, with D tentatively TRBD2 (6 bases). This TCR derives from a woman under 30 in good health. The CDR3 nucleotides read TGTGCCAGCAGTTACGGCAGACTAGACTCCTACGAGCAGTACTTC. Amino acids: CASSYGRLDSYEQYF.